This T cell receptor beta chain was sequenced in a study of cytomegalovirus exposure and HLA in healthy donors. Study-wide results and limits: In a later analysis, compared with equally common non-associated chains, HLA-associated beta chains were more expanded.

CDR3 length: 14 amino acids. Trimming removed 7 bases from V and 5 bases from J, with 17 bases in between. Germline V gene data show CDR1 as LNHDA and CDR2 as SQIVND (reference sequence). As concerns this clone: Its antigen is unidentified.

A multiplex PCR was run with 60 Vbeta primers and 13 Jbeta primers. In the authors' workflow: In a later analysis, some 11 million of 75 million to 85 million unique beta chains occurred in at least two donors. Here immunoSEQ multiplex PCR was the method, and the copy in TCRdb shows in-frame clones only, minus some. The D gene and trimming were derived from the DNA, and the V and J assignments and clone size from that table. Here the sample table reports 150,000 or so clones. This sequence originates from a woman aged 55-70 years in good health and CMV-seronegative. This chain links TRBV19 with TRBJ1-2; D perhaps matches TRBD1 (6 bases). Sequencing was performed on PBMCs. CDR3 in amino acids: CASIRDNSLYGYTF. The CDR3 bases are TGTGCCAGTATTCGGGACAACTCTTTGTATGGCTACACCTTC.